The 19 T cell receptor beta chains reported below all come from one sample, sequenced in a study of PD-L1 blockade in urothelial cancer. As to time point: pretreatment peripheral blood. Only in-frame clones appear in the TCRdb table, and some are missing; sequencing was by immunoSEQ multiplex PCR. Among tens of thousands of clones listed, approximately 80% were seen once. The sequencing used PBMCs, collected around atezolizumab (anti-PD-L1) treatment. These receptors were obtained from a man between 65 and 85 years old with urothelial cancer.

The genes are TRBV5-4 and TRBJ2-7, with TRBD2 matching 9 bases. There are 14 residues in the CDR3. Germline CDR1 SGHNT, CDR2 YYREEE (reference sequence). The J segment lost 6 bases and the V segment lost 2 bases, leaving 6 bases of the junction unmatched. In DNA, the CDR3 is TGTGCCAGCAGCTTAGGCGGGAGGGCCTTCGAGCAGTACTTC. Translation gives CASSLGGRAFEQYF.

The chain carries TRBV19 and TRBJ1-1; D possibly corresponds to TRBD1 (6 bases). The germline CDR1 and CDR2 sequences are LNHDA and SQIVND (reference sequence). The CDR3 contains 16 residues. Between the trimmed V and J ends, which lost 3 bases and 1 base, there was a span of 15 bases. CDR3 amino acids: CASSITLGATNTEAFF. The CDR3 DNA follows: TGTGCCAGTAGTATTACTCTGGGGGCAACGAACACTGAAGCTTTCTTT.

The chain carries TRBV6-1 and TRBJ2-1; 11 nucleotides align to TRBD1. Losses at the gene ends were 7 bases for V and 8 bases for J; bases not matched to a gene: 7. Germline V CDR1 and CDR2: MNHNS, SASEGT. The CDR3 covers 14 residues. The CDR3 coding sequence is TGTGCCAGCATCTGGACAGGGGGCTTCGATGAGCAGTTCTTC. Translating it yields CASIWTGGFDEQFF.

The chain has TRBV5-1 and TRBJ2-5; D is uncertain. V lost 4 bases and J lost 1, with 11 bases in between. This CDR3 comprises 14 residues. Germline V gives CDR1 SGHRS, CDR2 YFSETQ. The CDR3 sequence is CASSPVSTQETQYF. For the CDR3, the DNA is TGCGCCAGCAGCCCTGTTAGTACCCAAGAGACCCAGTACTTC. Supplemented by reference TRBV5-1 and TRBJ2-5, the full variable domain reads KAGVTQTPRYLIKTRGQQVTLSCSPISGHRSVSWYQQTPGQGLQFLFEYFSETQRNKGNFPGRFSGRQFSNSRSEMNVSTLELGDSALYLCASSPVSTQETQYFGPGTRLLVL.

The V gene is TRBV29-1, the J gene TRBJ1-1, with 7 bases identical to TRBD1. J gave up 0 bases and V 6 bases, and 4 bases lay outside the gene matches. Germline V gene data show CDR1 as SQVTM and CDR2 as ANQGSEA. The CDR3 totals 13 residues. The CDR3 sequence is CSVKGGLNTEAFF. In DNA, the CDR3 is TGCAGCGTAAAAGGGGGCCTGAACACTGAAGCTTTCTTT.

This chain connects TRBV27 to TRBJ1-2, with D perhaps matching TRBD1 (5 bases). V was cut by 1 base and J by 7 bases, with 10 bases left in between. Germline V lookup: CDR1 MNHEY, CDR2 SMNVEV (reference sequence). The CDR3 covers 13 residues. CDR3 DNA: TGTGCCAGCAGTTTATTCCAGGGTGGTGGCTACACCTTC. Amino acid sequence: CASSLFQGGGYTF.

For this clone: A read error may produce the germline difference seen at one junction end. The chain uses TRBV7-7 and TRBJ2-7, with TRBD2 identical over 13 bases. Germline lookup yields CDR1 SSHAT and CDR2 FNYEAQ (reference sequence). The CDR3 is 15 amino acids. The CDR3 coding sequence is TGTGCTAGCAGCTCCGGACTAGCGGGAGTTACCGAGCAGTACTTC. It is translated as CASSSGLAGVTEQYF.

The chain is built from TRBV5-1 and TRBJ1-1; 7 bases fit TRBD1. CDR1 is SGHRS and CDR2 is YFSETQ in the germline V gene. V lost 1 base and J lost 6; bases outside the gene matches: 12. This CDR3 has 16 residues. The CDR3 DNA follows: TGCGCCAGCAGCTTGCGACCTACAGGGGTGTCGGCTGAAGCTTTCTTT. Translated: CASSLRPTGVSAEAFF.

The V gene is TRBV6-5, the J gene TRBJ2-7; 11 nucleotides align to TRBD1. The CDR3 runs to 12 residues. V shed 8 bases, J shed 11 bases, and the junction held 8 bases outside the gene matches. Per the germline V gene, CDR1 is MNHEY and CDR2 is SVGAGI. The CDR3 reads CASGPGQGVKYF. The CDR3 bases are TGTGCCAGCGGGCCGGGACAGGGGGTAAAGTACTTC.

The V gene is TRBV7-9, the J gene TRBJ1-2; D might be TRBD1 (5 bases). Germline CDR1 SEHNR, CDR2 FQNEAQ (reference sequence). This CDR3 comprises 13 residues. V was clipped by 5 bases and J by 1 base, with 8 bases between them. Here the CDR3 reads CASSTGGNYGYTF. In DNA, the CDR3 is TGTGCCAGCAGCACAGGCGGTAACTATGGCTACACCTTC.

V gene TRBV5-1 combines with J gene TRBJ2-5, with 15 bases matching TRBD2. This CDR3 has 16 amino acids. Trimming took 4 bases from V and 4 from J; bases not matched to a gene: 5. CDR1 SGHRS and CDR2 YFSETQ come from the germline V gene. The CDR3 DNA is TGCGCCAGCAGCCAGGGACTAGCGGGAGGCAGAGAGACCCAGTACTTC. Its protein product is CASSQGLAGGRETQYF.

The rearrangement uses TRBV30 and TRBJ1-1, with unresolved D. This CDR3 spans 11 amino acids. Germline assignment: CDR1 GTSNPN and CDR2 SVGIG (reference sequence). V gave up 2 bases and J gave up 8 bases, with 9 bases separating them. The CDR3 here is CAWSSAAEAFF. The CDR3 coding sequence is TGTGCCTGGAGTTCTGCGGCCGAAGCTTTCTTT.

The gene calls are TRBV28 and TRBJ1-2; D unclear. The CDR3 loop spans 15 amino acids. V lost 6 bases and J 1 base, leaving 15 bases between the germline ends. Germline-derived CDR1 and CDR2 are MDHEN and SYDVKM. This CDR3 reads CASRPPRANNYGYTF. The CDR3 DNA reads TGTGCCAGCAGGCCCCCCCGCGCAAATAACTATGGCTACACCTTC.

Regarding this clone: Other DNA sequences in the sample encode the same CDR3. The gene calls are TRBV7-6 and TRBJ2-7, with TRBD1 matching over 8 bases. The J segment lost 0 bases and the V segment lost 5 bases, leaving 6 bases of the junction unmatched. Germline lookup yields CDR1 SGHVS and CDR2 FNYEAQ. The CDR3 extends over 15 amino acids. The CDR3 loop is CASSLDRGPSYEQYF. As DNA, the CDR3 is TGTGCCAGCAGCCTCGACAGGGGACCCTCCTACGAGCAGTACTTC.

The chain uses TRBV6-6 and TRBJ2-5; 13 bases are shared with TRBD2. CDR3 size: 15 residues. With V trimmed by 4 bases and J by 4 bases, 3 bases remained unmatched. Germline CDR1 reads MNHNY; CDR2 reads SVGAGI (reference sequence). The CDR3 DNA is TGTGCCAGCAGTTCACGACTAGCGGGAGGAGAGACCCAGTACTTC. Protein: CASSSRLAGGETQYF.

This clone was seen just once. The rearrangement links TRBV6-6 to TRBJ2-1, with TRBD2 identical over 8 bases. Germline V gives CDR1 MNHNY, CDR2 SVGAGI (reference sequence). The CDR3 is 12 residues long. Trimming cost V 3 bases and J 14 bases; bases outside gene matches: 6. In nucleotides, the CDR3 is TGTGCCAGCAGTTATTCCGGACTAGCCGAGTTCTTC. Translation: CASSYSGLAEFF.

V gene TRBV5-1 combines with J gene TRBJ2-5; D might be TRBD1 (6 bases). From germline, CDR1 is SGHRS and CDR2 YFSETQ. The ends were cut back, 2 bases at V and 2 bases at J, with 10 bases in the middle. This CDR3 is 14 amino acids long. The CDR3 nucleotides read TGCGCCAGCAGCTTTGGCGGACAGCAAGAGACCCAGTACTTC. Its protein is CASSFGGQQETQYF.

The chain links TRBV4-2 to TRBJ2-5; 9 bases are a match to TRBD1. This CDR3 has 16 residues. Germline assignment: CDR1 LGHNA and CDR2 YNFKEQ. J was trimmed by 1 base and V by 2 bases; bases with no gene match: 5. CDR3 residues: CASSQQQGAGQETQYF. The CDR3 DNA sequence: TGTGCCAGCAGCCAACAACAGGGGGCCGGCCAAGAGACCCAGTACTTC.

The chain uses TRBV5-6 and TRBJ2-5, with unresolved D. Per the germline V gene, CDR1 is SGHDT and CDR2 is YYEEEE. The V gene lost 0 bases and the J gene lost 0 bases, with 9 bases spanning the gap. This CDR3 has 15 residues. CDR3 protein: CASSLARIYQETQYF. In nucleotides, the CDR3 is TGTGCCAGCAGCTTGGCCAGGATCTACCAAGAGACCCAGTACTTC.